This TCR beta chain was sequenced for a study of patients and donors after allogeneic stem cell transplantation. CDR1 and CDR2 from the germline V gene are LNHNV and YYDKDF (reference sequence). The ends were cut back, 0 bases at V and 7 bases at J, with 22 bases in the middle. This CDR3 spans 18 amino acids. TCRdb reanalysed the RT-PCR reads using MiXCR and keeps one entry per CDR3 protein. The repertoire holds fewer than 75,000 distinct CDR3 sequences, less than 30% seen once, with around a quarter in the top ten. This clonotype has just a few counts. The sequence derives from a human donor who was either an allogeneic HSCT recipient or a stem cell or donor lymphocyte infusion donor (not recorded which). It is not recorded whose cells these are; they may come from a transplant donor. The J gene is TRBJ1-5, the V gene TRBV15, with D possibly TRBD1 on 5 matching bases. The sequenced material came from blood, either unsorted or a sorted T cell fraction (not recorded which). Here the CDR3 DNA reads TGTGCCACCAGCAGAGATGGGGTTTCTCCAGTACGGGGGCAGCCCCAGCATTTT. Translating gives CATSRDGVSPVRGQPQHF.